A selection of T cell receptor beta chains follows, all from one sample in a study of spatial heterogeneity in lung cancer. MiXCR, run by TCRdb on the 5' RACE reads, gives a single entry per CDR3 protein. In the table there are nearly 11,000 distinct CDR3 sequences, around 5% of which are singletons. The specimen comprised lung tumor tissue, sampled at surgery. Receptor source: a male donor with early-stage non-small cell lung cancer. Both conserved end residues are part of each CDR3. The order of the fields is J gene, D gene, clone size, V gene, CDR3 DNA, CDR3 protein. A D gene is named only where the DNA matches it firmly. Expanded clones are given a class, and other clones once, few, many or no size at all.

>TRBJ1-2|NA|few|TRBV9
TGTGCCAGCAGCGATCGCTATGGCTACACCTTC
CASSDRYGYTF
>TRBJ2-1|TRBD2|many|TRBV29-1
TGCAGCGCCTTCAGGGGGACTAGCGGGAGAAATGAGCAGTTCTTC
CSAFRGTSGRNEQFF
>TRBJ2-7|TRBD2|few|TRBV6-5
TGTGCCAGCAGTTACGAGGGAGGGTCCGAGCAGTACTTC
CASSYEGGSEQYF
>TRBJ2-7|NA|medium-sized|TRBV29-1
TGCAGCGTTGTAAAGGAGAGCTCCTACGAGCAGTACTTC
CSVVKESSYEQYF
>TRBJ2-3|NA|NA|TRBV11-2
TGTGCCAGCAGCCTTGGAATCACAGATACGCAGTATTTT
CASSLGITDTQYF
>TRBJ2-1|TRBD2|many|TRBV6-2/TRBV6-3
TGTGCCAGCAGTTACTCGCCGGGAGGGGAGTTCTTC
CASSYSPGGEFF
>TRBJ2-5|NA|many|TRBV11-2
TGTGCCAGCAGCTTAGATTTGGGGGGAGGCCAAGAGACCCAGTACTTC
CASSLDLGGGQETQYF
>TRBJ1-4|TRBD1|many|TRBV7-2
TGTGCCAGCAGTCTTACCGGGACAGGGGGCGTTGAAAAACTGTTTTTT
CASSLTGTGGVEKLFF
>TRBJ2-3|TRBD2|large|TRBV28
TGTGCCAGCAGTTTACACGGGAGGCCTACGGATACGCAGTATTTT
CASSLHGRPTDTQYF
>TRBJ2-7|TRBD2|large|TRBV20-1
TGCAGTGCTAGAGATTTATCAGCGGGAGTCCGGTACGAGCAGTACTTC
CSARDLSAGVRYEQYF
>TRBJ1-1|NA|medium-sized|TRBV27
TGTGCCAGCAGTTTCAGTCAGGGGCATTTGACTGAAGCTTTCTTT
CASSFSQGHLTEAFF
>TRBJ2-6|NA|many|TRBV7-2
TGTGCCAGCAGCTTAGTAACTAGCTCTGGGGCCAACGTCCTGACTTTC
CASSLVTSSGANVLTF
>TRBJ2-5|NA|medium-sized|TRBV29-1
TGCAGCGTTGGTCGAGGGCAGGAGACCCAGTACTTC
CSVGRGQETQYF
>TRBJ2-6|TRBD1|NA|TRBV7-9
TGTGCCAGCAGCCCCGGACGGACAGGTAGCTCTGGGGCCAACGTCCTGACTTTC
CASSPGRTGSSGANVLTF
>TRBJ1-6|NA|many|TRBV4-3
NA
CASSQGFGQGNNSPLPF
>TRBJ2-6|TRBD1|NA|TRBV9
TGTGCCAGCAGCCCAAATAGGGGGCAGAACTCTGGGGCCAACGTCCTGACTTTC
CASSPNRGQNSGANVLTF
>TRBJ2-2|NA|few|TRBV4-3
TGCGCCAGCAGCCAAGATATTACCCCGTCTGGCACCGGGGAGCTGTTTTTT
CASSQDITPSGTGELFF
>TRBJ2-5|NA|medium-sized|TRBV28
TGTGCCAGCAGTTTATCCTTCCCACCAAGCCTGTCAGAGACCCAGTACTTC
CASSLSFPPSLSETQYF
>TRBJ2-7|NA|many|TRBV28
TGTGCCAGCAGGCGTGAGCGGATTGACTCCTACGAGCAGTACTTC
CASRRERIDSYEQYF
>TRBJ2-1|TRBD2|many|TRBV5-1
TGCGCCAACAAAAGCGGGGAGACCTACAATGAGCAGTTCTTC
CANKSGETYNEQFF
>TRBJ2-1|TRBD1|many|TRBV24-1
TGTGCCACCAGTGATAGAAACAGGGGGCACTACAATGAGCAGTTCTTC
CATSDRNRGHYNEQFF
>TRBJ1-2|NA|many|TRBV27
TGTGCCAGCAGTAGGGCAGGGAATTGGTTGGACTATGGCTACACCTTC
CASSRAGNWLDYGYTF
>TRBJ2-3|NA|few|TRBV7-2
TGTGCCAGCAGAACGGGACTAGATACGCAGTATTTT
CASRTGLDTQYF
>TRBJ1-5|NA|many|TRBV7-2
TGTGCCAGCAGCTTATCATGGAATCAGCCCCAGCATTTT
CASSLSWNQPQHF
>TRBJ2-7|TRBD1|medium-sized|TRBV2
TGTGCCAGCAGTCGACAGGGCCCCTACGAGCAGTACTTC
CASSRQGPYEQYF
>TRBJ1-4|TRBD1|medium-sized|TRBV20-1
TGCAGTGCTAGAGGGGAGGGGGCTCTGCATGAAAAACTGTTTTTT
CSARGEGALHEKLFF
>TRBJ1-4|NA|NA|TRBV10-3
TGTGCCATCAGTGATTTTCGAGGCGGTGAAAAACTGTTTTTT
CAISDFRGGEKLFF
>TRBJ2-2|TRBD2|many|TRBV3-1
TGTGCCAGCAGAGAGGGAGGGGTGAGCACCGGGGAGCTGTTTTTT
CASREGGVSTGELFF
>TRBJ2-1|TRBD1|many|TRBV18
TGTGCCAGCTCACTTGACAGGGGGCGCTCCTACAATGAGCAGTTCTTC
CASSLDRGRSYNEQFF
>TRBJ1-1|NA|many|TRBV9
TGTGCCAGCAGCCCCGGACAGCGGAACACTGAAGCTTTCTTT
CASSPGQRNTEAFF
>TRBJ2-3|TRBD2|NA|TRBV24-1
TGTGCCACCAGTGATAGGACTAGGGCAGATACGCAGTATTTT
CATSDRTRADTQYF
>TRBJ1-1|NA|medium-sized|TRBV12-5
TGTGCTAGTGGTTTGGTATCTGCTGAAGCTTTCTTT
CASGLVSAEAFF
>TRBJ2-5|NA|many|TRBV10-3
TGTGCCATCAGCCTCCGAGGCGGAGAGACCCAGTACTTC
CAISLRGGETQYF
>TRBJ2-1|TRBD1|many|TRBV6-1
TGTGCCAGCAGTGGACAGGGACGGTGGTCCTACAATGAGCAGTTCTTC
CASSGQGRWSYNEQFF
>TRBJ2-1|NA|many|TRBV4-1
TGCGCCAGCAGCCAAATCAGGGGGGGCAGGGATGAGCAGTTCTTC
CASSQIRGGRDEQFF
>TRBJ1-3|NA|medium-sized|TRBV6-1
TGTGCCAGCAGCCCCGTCCGGTTCTCTGGAAACACCATATATTTT
CASSPVRFSGNTIYF
>TRBJ2-3|TRBD1|many|TRBV11-2
TGTGCCAGCAGCGACGGACAGGGCATTACAGATACGCAGTATTTT
CASSDGQGITDTQYF
>TRBJ2-3|TRBD2|medium-sized|TRBV20-1
TGCAGTGCTAGAGATCCGGGACTAGCGGGAACAGATACGCAGTATTTT
CSARDPGLAGTDTQYF
>TRBJ2-1|TRBD1|medium-sized|TRBV6-2/TRBV6-3
TGTGCCAGCAGACCCGACAGGGAAGGGTACATTTATGAGCAGTTCTTC
CASRPDREGYIYEQFF
>TRBJ2-3|TRBD1|many|TRBV5-5
TGTGCCAGCAGCGGGACAGGGGGAGATACGCAGTATTTT
CASSGTGGDTQYF
>TRBJ2-5|NA|NA|TRBV20-1
TGCAGTGCTATTAACCCTTCCGGGAGAGAGGAGACCCAGTACTTC
CSAINPSGREETQYF
>TRBJ2-6|NA|many|TRBV5-8
TGCGCCAGCAGCTTGGGGACTTTCTCTGGGGCCAACGTCCTGACTTTC
CASSLGTFSGANVLTF
>TRBJ2-3|NA|many|TRBV11-3
TGTGCCAGCAGCTTAAACGGGGGTTCAGATACGCAGTATTTT
CASSLNGGSDTQYF
>TRBJ2-3|NA|many|TRBV18
TGTGCCAGCTCACCTAGGGGCTCGGATACGCAGTATTTT
CASSPRGSDTQYF
>TRBJ1-5|NA|many|TRBV4-3
TGCGCCAGCAGCCAAGTTAGGGGAAGCAATCAGCCCCAGCATTTT
CASSQVRGSNQPQHF
>TRBJ2-5|NA|many|TRBV12-3/TRBV12-4
TGTGCCAGCGCCACCATTGAGACCCAGTACTTC
CASATIETQYF